Each of the 10 T cell receptor beta chains below was sequenced from the same sample in a study of cytomegalovirus exposure and HLA in healthy donors. This table comes from immunoSEQ multiplex PCR, and its TCRdb copy is limited to in-frame clones, with some not included. The sample carries 250,000 to 400,000 clones, approximately 85% recorded once. The specimen was PBMCs. The source is a man aged 25-40 years in good health and CMV-seronegative.

This clone was counted a few times. This chain joins TRBV13 and TRBJ1-1; D remains unclear. V lost 2 bases, J lost 2 bases, and 6 bases lay in between. The germline gives CDR1 PRHDT, CDR2 FYEKMQ (reference sequence). This CDR3 has 13 amino acids. The CDR3 DNA follows: TGTGCCAGCAGCTTATCCAGAAACACTGAAGCTTTCTTT. This gives the protein CASSLSRNTEAFF.

The V and J genes are TRBV15 and TRBJ1-2; TRBD1 agrees at 7 bases. Per germline, CDR1 LNHNV and CDR2 YYDKDF (reference sequence). Germline trimming cut 5 bases from V and 4 bases from J; bases unmatched to any gene: 13. The CDR3 loop spans 16 amino acids. Written as DNA, the CDR3 is TGTGCCACCAGCGGAGGGGCGGCAGGGGGTTTCTATGGCTACACCTTC. It is translated as CATSGGAAGGFYGYTF. Together with reference TRBV15 and TRBJ1-2, the CDR3 gives the full variable domain: DAMVIQNPRYQVTQFGKPVTLSCSQTLNHNVMYWYQQKSSQAPKLLFHYYDKDFNNEADTPDNFQSRRPNTSFCFLDIRSPGLGDTAMYLCATSGGAAGGFYGYTFGSGTRLTVV.

This clone was found once. This chain connects TRBV28 to TRBJ1-1, with 9 bases fitting TRBD1. Per germline, CDR1 MDHEN and CDR2 SYDVKM. J was trimmed by 11 bases and V by 3 bases; bases with no gene match: 7. The CDR3 contains 13 residues. CDR3: CASSFRGTGTAFF. In DNA form, the CDR3 reads TGTGCCAGCAGTTTCCGTGGGACAGGGACGGCTTTCTTT.

This rearrangement joins TRBV5-6 to TRBJ1-1, with a tentative D call TRBD1 (5 bases). Germline V gene sequence: CDR1 SGHDT, CDR2 YYEEEE. The CDR3 is 16 amino acids. V lost 4 bases and J lost 5, with 21 bases in between. Written as DNA, the CDR3 is TGTGCCAGCAGCCCATTGACAGAGAGATGGAAGACTGAAGCTTTCTTT. Its protein is CASSPLTERWKTEAFF.

This clone was seen a few times. The chain employs TRBV9 and TRBJ1-1; 8 bases line up with TRBD1. Germline trimming cut 3 bases from V and 5 bases from J; bases unmatched to any gene: 6. The CDR3 contains 14 residues. Looked up from germline, CDR1 is SGDLS and CDR2 is YYNGEE. The CDR3 spells CASSARQGSTEAFF. The DNA of the CDR3 is TGTGCCAGCAGCGCCCGACAGGGGAGTACTGAAGCTTTCTTT.

The chain employs TRBV6-4 and TRBJ2-1; TRBD2 is a possible D gene (6 bases). The germline gives CDR1 MRHNA, CDR2 SNTAGT. This CDR3 contains 13 residues. V lost 0 bases and J 9 bases, leaving 9 bases between the germline ends. The DNA for the CDR3 is TGTGCCAGCAGTGACTCTTGGCGGGGTGAGCAGTTCTTC. Its translation: CASSDSWRGEQFF.

This clone was picked up one time. The chain employs TRBV7-2 and TRBJ1-5; 8 bases line up with TRBD1. Germline CDR1 and CDR2: SGHTA and FQGNSA. With V trimmed by 3 bases and J by 1 base, 2 bases remained unmatched. The CDR3 has 15 amino acids. The CDR3 loop reads CASSLDRASNQPQHF. The DNA for the CDR3 is TGTGCCAGCAGCTTGGACAGGGCAAGCAATCAGCCCCAGCATTTT.

This sequence joins TRBV6-1 and TRBJ2-1; D possibly matches TRBD1 or TRBD2 (6 bases each). Germline V lookup: CDR1 MNHNS, CDR2 SASEGT. Trimming shortened V by 5 bases and J by 13 bases, and 21 bases separated the two germline ends. The CDR3 runs 14 residues. CDR3 protein: CASSKGGTRALQFF. The CDR3 nucleotides read TGTGCCAGCAGTAAAGGAGGGACAAGGGCCCTACAGTTCTTC.

V gene TRBV11-2 combines with J gene TRBJ2-2, with D perhaps TRBD2 (6 bases). V was cut by 4 bases and J by 3 bases, with 12 bases left in between. In germline, CDR1 is SGHAT, CDR2 FQNNGV. The CDR3 spans 15 residues. CDR3 loop: CASSWGESYTGELFF. The DNA of the CDR3 is TGTGCCAGCAGCTGGGGGGAATCTTACACCGGGGAGCTGTTTTTT.

The chain joins TRBV19 to TRBJ1-2; possibly TRBD1 for D (5 bases). The CDR3 covers 15 residues. Looked up from germline, CDR1 is LNHDA and CDR2 is SQIVND (reference sequence). The V gene lost 4 bases and the J gene lost 4 bases, with 16 bases spanning the gap. The CDR3 sequence: CASSRDSLRGYGYTF. As DNA, the CDR3 is TGTGCCAGTAGTAGAGACAGTCTACGGGGCTATGGCTACACCTTC.